These T cell receptor beta chains were read from a single sample in a study of cytomegalovirus exposure and HLA in healthy donors. Measured with immunoSEQ multiplex PCR; TCRdb has only the in-frame clones, and not every one. The sample yields 90,000 to 100,000 clones, roughly 92% seen once. The sample comprised PBMCs. The origin of the receptors is a woman aged 25 to 39 in good health and CMV-seropositive. Both conserved end residues are part of each CDR3. Fields, in order: V gene, D gene, J gene, clone size, CDR3 length, CDR3 DNA, CDR3 protein. A D gene is named only where the DNA matches it firmly. Clone size is shown for a subset of rows, as once, few, many or a class of expanded clone.

V: TRBV19; D: -; J: TRBJ2-1; size: -; length: 14; DNA: TGTGCCAGTAGTTTGGCGGGAAGGAACAATGAGCAGTTCTTC; CDR3: CASSLAGRNNEQFF
V: TRBV29-1; D: TRBD2; J: TRBJ2-1; size: -; length: 22; DNA: TGCAGCGTTGAAGGAGAGGGACGTGAACTAGCGGGAGCTCAGAGCTCCTACAATGAGCAGTTCTTC; CDR3: CSVEGEGRELAGAQSSYNEQFF
V: TRBV5-1; D: TRBD2; J: TRBJ2-1; size: once; length: 17; DNA: TGCGCCAGCAGCTTGGTATTCGCCGGGACTAGCGTAGGTGAGCAGTTCTTC; CDR3: CASSLVFAGTSVGEQFF
V: TRBV10-3; D: -; J: TRBJ1-5; size: -; length: 14; DNA: TGTGCCATCAGCCCCTCGGGCGGGGATCAGCCCCAGCATTTT; CDR3: CAISPSGGDQPQHF
V: TRBV28; D: TRBD1; J: TRBJ1-1; size: once; length: 14; DNA: TGTGCCAGCACCCTGACAGGGAGTAACACTGAAGCTTTCTTT; CDR3: CASTLTGSNTEAFF
V: TRBV19; D: -; J: TRBJ2-7; size: -; length: 16; DNA: TGTGCCAGTAGTATAGCCCCTACCGGAGGGTTACACGAGCAGTACTTC; CDR3: CASSIAPTGGLHEQYF
V: TRBV5-6; D: -; J: TRBJ1-1; size: -; length: 13; DNA: TGTGCCAGCAGCTGGGGAGGTCGACTAGAAGCTTTCTTT; CDR3: CASSWGGRLEAFF
V: TRBV5-1; D: TRBD1; J: TRBJ2-7; size: -; length: 15; DNA: TGCGCCAGCAGCCCTCCGGACAGGGGATTTTACGAGCAGTACTTC; CDR3: CASSPPDRGFYEQYF
V: TRBV28; D: -; J: TRBJ1-5; size: -; length: 13; DNA: TGTGCCAGCAGTCGGGATAGCAATCAGCCCCAGCATTTT; CDR3: CASSRDSNQPQHF
V: TRBV5-4; D: -; J: TRBJ1-2; size: -; length: 14; DNA: TGTGCCAGCAGCTTCGGACAGTCTATCAGCGGCTACACCTTC; CDR3: CASSFGQSISGYTF
V: TRBV2; D: TRBD2; J: TRBJ2-3; size: once; length: 15; DNA: TGTGCCAGCAGTCTACTAGCGGGGGGCACAGATACGCAGTATTTT; CDR3: CASSLLAGGTDTQYF
V: TRBV5-1; D: -; J: TRBJ2-1; size: -; length: 15; DNA: TGCGCCAGCAGCTTAACAGGACCAGATTACAATGAGCAGTTCTTC; CDR3: CASSLTGPDYNEQFF
V: TRBV11-3; D: -; J: TRBJ2-1; size: -; length: 15; DNA: TGTGCCAGCAGCTTGGGTGGGGCCACCTACAATGAGCAGTTCTTC; CDR3: CASSLGGATYNEQFF
V: TRBV28; D: -; J: TRBJ2-2; size: -; length: 16; DNA: TGTGCCAGCCATGGCAGTCCTCAGGGGTACACCGGGGAGCTGTTTTTT; CDR3: CASHGSPQGYTGELFF
V: TRBV10-2; D: -; J: TRBJ2-7; size: -; length: 16; DNA: TGCGCCAGCAGTGAGTCCCCAGGGCTCCCAGACTACGAGCAGTACTTC; CDR3: CASSESPGLPDYEQYF
V: TRBV4-2; D: -; J: TRBJ2-5; size: -; length: 14; DNA: TGTGCCAGCAGCCAAGTGCTAGCCCCAGAGACCCAGTACTTC; CDR3: CASSQVLAPETQYF
V: TRBV10-3; D: -; J: TRBJ1-2; size: -; length: 15; DNA: TGTGCCACCGGGGGGTCAGCAGACAGCAACTATGGCTACACCTTC; CDR3: CATGGSADSNYGYTF
V: TRBV18; D: TRBD2; J: TRBJ2-7; size: once; length: 15; DNA: TGTGCCAGCTCACGGGGACTAGCGGGAGTCTACGAGCAGTACTTC; CDR3: CASSRGLAGVYEQYF
V: TRBV6-6; D: TRBD1; J: TRBJ1-2; size: -; length: 15; DNA: TGTGCCAGCACCCCAGGACCTGACAGGGGGCACGGCTACACCTTC; CDR3: CASTPGPDRGHGYTF
V: TRBV27; D: -; J: TRBJ2-1; size: once; length: 13; DNA: TGTGCCAGCAGTTTATCGATTGGGACTGCTAAGTTCTTC; CDR3: CASSLSIGTAKFF
V: TRBV9; D: TRBD1; J: TRBJ1-2; size: -; length: 14; DNA: TGTGCCAGCAGCGAAACAGGGGCCAACTATGGCTACACCTTC; CDR3: CASSETGANYGYTF
V: TRBV7-2; D: TRBD2; J: TRBJ2-5; size: -; length: 15; DNA: TGTGCCAGCAGCTTAGGACTAGCGGGAGTAGAGACCCAGTACTTC; CDR3: CASSLGLAGVETQYF
V: TRBV4-3; D: TRBD1; J: TRBJ2-4; size: -; length: 17; DNA: TGCGCCAGCAGCCAACGCGAGACAGGGGGCGGTGGAAACATTCAGTACTTC; CDR3: CASSQRETGGGGNIQYF
V: TRBV29-1; D: -; J: TRBJ1-5; size: -; length: 13; DNA: TGCAGCGTCCGGGACTCTCTCAATCAGCCCCAGCATTTT; CDR3: CSVRDSLNQPQHF
V: TRBV7-9; D: -; J: TRBJ2-3; size: -; length: 15; DNA: TGTGCCAGCAGCTTATTTGTCTCTAGCACAGATACGCAGTATTTT; CDR3: CASSLFVSSTDTQYF
V: TRBV6-1; D: TRBD1; J: TRBJ2-2; size: -; length: 14; DNA: TGTGCCACCGGGGAGACAGGGAGCACCGGGGAGCTGTTTTTT; CDR3: CATGETGSTGELFF
V: TRBV7-2; D: -; J: TRBJ2-2; size: -; length: 15; DNA: TGTGCCAGCAGCTACACCTTGCTCGGGACCGGGGAGCTGTTTTTT; CDR3: CASSYTLLGTGELFF
V: TRBV4-1; D: TRBD2; J: TRBJ2-1; size: -; length: 16; DNA: TGCGCCAGCAGCCAAGAACTAGCGGGGGCCTACAATGAGCAGTTCTTC; CDR3: CASSQELAGAYNEQFF
V: TRBV6-5; D: -; J: TRBJ1-5; size: -; length: 14; DNA: TGTGCCAGCGGACACGGACGGAGCAATCAGCCCCAGCATTTT; CDR3: CASGHGRSNQPQHF
V: TRBV5-1; D: -; J: TRBJ2-5; size: -; length: 15; DNA: TGCGCCAGCAGCTTGATGGGCAGCCCCCAAGAGACCCAGTACTTC; CDR3: CASSLMGSPQETQYF
V: TRBV5-4; D: -; J: TRBJ2-3; size: -; length: 15; DNA: TGTGCCAGCAGCTTTGAAGCCTCCCGCACAGATACGCAGTATTTT; CDR3: CASSFEASRTDTQYF
V: TRBV5-4; D: TRBD2; J: TRBJ2-7; size: -; length: 13; DNA: TGTGCCAGCAGCCCTAGCGGGAACGGTAAGCAGTACTTC; CDR3: CASSPSGNGKQYF
V: TRBV5-4; D: -; J: TRBJ1-2; size: -; length: 13; DNA: TGTGCCAGCAGCCCCGCCAGGCGAAGTGGGTACACCTTC; CDR3: CASSPARRSGYTF
V: TRBV7-2; D: TRBD2; J: TRBJ2-3; size: -; length: 15; DNA: TGTGCCAGCAGCCCCCAGACTAGCGGGAGTGATACGCAGTATTTT; CDR3: CASSPQTSGSDTQYF
V: TRBV28; D: TRBD1; J: TRBJ1-5; size: -; length: 14; DNA: TGTGCCGCCACGGGACAGGGGCTCAATCAGCCCCAGCATTTT; CDR3: CAATGQGLNQPQHF
V: TRBV2; D: TRBD2; J: TRBJ2-5; size: -; length: 16; DNA: TGTGCCAGCAGTGCACCCGGGACTACCCTAACAGAGACCCAGTACTTC; CDR3: CASSAPGTTLTETQYF
V: TRBV9; D: TRBD1; J: TRBJ2-5; size: -; length: 15; DNA: TGTGCCAGCAGCCCCCAGACAGGGTCAAGGGAGACCCAGTACTTC; CDR3: CASSPQTGSRETQYF
V: TRBV11-1; D: -; J: TRBJ1-3; size: -; length: 15; DNA: TGTGCCAGCAGCTCCTGGGCAGGTGCCGGAAACACCATATATTTT; CDR3: CASSSWAGAGNTIYF
V: TRBV7-9; D: -; J: TRBJ2-2; size: -; length: 15; DNA: TGTGCCAGCAGCCTGAGAACAGGGTACACCGGGGAGCTGTTTTTT; CDR3: CASSLRTGYTGELFF
V: TRBV7-2; D: -; J: TRBJ2-1; size: -; length: 16; DNA: TGTGCCAGCAGCTTAGTGTACCCCCCGGCGGGCCCGGAGCAGTTCTTC; CDR3: CASSLVYPPAGPEQFF
V: TRBV19; D: -; J: TRBJ1-2; size: -; length: 13; DNA: TGTGCCAGTAGTATAGACAGGATCTATGGCTACACCTTC; CDR3: CASSIDRIYGYTF
V: TRBV28; D: -; J: TRBJ1-1; size: -; length: 12; DNA: TGTGCCAGCAGTTTACAGACAGGTGAAGCTTTCTTT; CDR3: CASSLQTGEAFF
V: TRBV15; D: -; J: TRBJ1-3; size: -; length: 14; DNA: TGTGCCACCAGCGTCGACAGAACTGGAAACACCATATATTTT; CDR3: CATSVDRTGNTIYF
V: TRBV13; D: TRBD1; J: TRBJ2-7; size: -; length: 14; DNA: TGTGCCAGCAGCTTAGCACAGGGGATGAACGAGCAGTACTTC; CDR3: CASSLAQGMNEQYF
V: TRBV19; D: TRBD1; J: TRBJ2-4; size: -; length: 17; DNA: TGTGCCAGTAGTACCGACGGACAGGGCAAAGCCAAAAACATTCAGTACTTC; CDR3: CASSTDGQGKAKNIQYF
V: TRBV14; D: -; J: TRBJ1-4; size: -; length: 14; DNA: TGTGCCAGCAGCCCGACTGGGGGAGGGGAAAAACTGTTTTTT; CDR3: CASSPTGGGEKLFF
V: TRBV4-3; D: -; J: TRBJ2-3; size: -; length: 16; DNA: TGCGCCAGCAGTCGTACCTTAGCGAGAGGGGGAGATACGCAGTATTTT; CDR3: CASSRTLARGGDTQYF
V: TRBV7-8; D: -; J: TRBJ1-1; size: -; length: 15; DNA: TGTGCCAGCAGCTTAGGACAGAGATCCCAGGCTGAAGCTTTCTTT; CDR3: CASSLGQRSQAEAFF
V: TRBV5-8; D: TRBD2; J: TRBJ2-3; size: -; length: 14; DNA: TGTGCCAGCAGCTATCTAGCGGGAGGAGATACGCAGTATTTT; CDR3: CASSYLAGGDTQYF
V: TRBV27; D: -; J: TRBJ1-4; size: -; length: 15; DNA: TGTGCCAGCAGTTTATCCGGGGGATCGTACGAAAAACTGTTTTTT; CDR3: CASSLSGGSYEKLFF
V: TRBV9; D: TRBD2; J: TRBJ2-1; size: few; length: 17; DNA: TGTGCCAGCAGCTCACGGACGACACTAGCGGTTAGCGATGAGCAGTTCTTC; CDR3: CASSSRTTLAVSDEQFF
V: TRBV5-6; D: -; J: TRBJ1-1; size: -; length: 18; DNA: TGTGCCAGCAGCTACCCTCTGGGGGGTGGTTTTAGTCACACTGAAGCTTTCTTT; CDR3: CASSYPLGGGFSHTEAFF
V: TRBV5-6; D: TRBD1; J: TRBJ2-5; size: -; length: 13; DNA: TGTGCCAGCAGGCGACAGGGTCCAGAGACCCAGTACTTC; CDR3: CASRRQGPETQYF
V: TRBV5-1; D: TRBD2; J: TRBJ2-1; size: -; length: 19; DNA: TGCGCCAGCAGCTTGGCCCTAGCGGGAGGGTACAGCTCCTACAATGAGCAGTTCTTC; CDR3: CASSLALAGGYSSYNEQFF
V: TRBV5-1; D: -; J: TRBJ2-2; size: -; length: 15; DNA: TGCGCCAGCAGCCCGACAGGTCCGAACACCGGGGAGCTGTTTTTT; CDR3: CASSPTGPNTGELFF
V: TRBV28; D: TRBD2; J: TRBJ2-7; size: -; length: 15; DNA: TGTGCCAGCAGTCCTGCTAGCGGGGGCTCCTACGAGCAGTACTTC; CDR3: CASSPASGGSYEQYF
V: TRBV4-1; D: TRBD2; J: TRBJ2-1; size: -; length: 15; DNA: TGCGCCAGCAGCCCATCGACTAGCGGGAGTCGGGAGCAGTTCTTC; CDR3: CASSPSTSGSREQFF